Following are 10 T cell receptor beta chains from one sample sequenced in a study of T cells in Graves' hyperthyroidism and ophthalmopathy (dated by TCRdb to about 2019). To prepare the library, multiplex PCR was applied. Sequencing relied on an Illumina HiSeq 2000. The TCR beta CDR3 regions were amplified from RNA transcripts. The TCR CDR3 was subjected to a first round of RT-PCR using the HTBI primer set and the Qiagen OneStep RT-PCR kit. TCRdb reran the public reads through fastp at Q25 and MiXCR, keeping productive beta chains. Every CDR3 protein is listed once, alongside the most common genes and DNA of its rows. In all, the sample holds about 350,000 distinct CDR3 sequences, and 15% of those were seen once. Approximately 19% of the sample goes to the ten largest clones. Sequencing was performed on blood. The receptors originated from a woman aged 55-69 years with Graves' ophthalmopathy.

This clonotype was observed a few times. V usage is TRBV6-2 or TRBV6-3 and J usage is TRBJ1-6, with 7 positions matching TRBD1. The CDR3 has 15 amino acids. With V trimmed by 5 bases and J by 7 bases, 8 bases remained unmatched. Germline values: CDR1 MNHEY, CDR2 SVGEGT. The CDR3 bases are TGTGCCAGCAGTCAATCCGGGACAGAGAATTCACCCCTCCACTTT. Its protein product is CASSQSGTENSPLHF.

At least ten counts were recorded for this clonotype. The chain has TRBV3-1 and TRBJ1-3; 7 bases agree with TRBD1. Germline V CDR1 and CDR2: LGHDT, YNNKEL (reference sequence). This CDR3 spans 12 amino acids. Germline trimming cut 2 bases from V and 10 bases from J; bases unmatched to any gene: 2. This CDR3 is CASSQQTGTIYF. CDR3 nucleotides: TGTGCCAGCAGCCAACAGACAGGGACCATATATTTT. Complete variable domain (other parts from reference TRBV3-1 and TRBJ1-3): DTAVSQTPKYLVTQMGNDKSIKCEQNLGHDTMYWYKQDSKKFLKIMFSYNNKELIINETVPNRFSPKSPDKAHLNLHINSLELGDSAVYFCASSQQTGTIYFGEGSWLTVV.

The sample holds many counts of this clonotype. The CDR3 DNA reads TGCAGTGCTAGGGACAGCAGTAATGAAAAACTGTTTTTT. Residues: CSARDSSNEKLFF. The rearrangement links TRBV20-1 to TRBJ1-4; TRBD1 is a possible D gene (6 bases). The CDR3 runs 13 residues. Germline V gene data show CDR1 as DFQATT and CDR2 as SNEGSKA (reference sequence). Trimming left V 3 bases short and J 4 bases short, with 9 bases between.

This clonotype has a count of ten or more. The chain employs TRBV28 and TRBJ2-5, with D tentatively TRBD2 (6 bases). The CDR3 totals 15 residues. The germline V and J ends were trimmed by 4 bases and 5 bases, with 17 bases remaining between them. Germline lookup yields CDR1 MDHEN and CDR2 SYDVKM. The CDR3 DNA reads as TGTGCCAGCAGTTCCCCCGTAGTGGGGAGGGAGACCCAGTACTTC. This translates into CASSSPVVGRETQYF.

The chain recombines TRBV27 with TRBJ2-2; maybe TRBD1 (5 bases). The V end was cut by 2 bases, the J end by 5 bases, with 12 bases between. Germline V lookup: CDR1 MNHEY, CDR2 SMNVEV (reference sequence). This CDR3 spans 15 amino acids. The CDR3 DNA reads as TGTGCCAGCAGTTTAACTTCTGGGGCAACCGGGGAGCTGTTTTTT. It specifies CASSLTSGATGELFF.

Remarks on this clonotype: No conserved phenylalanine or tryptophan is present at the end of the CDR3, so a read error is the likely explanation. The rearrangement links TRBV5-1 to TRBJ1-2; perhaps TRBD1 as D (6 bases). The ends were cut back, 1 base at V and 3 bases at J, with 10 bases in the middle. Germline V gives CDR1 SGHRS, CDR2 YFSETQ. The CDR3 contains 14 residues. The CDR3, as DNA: TGCGCCAGCAGCTTGAGCGGGGGCGACTATGGCTACACCCTC. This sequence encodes CASSLSGGDYGYTL.

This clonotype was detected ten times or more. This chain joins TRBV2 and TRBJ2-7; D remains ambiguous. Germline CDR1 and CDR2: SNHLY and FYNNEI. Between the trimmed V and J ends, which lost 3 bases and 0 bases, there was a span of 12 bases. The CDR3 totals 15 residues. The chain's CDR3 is CASSDPASSSYEQYF. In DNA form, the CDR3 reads TGTGCCAGCAGTGATCCAGCGAGCAGCTCCTACGAGCAGTACTTC.

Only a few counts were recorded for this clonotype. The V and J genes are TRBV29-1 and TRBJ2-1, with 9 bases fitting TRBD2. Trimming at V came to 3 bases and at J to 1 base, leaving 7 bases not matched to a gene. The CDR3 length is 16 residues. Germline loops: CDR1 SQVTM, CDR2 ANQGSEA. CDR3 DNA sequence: TGCAGCGTTGAGTGGACTAGCGCGACGTCCTACAATGAGCAGTTCTTC. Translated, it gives CSVEWTSATSYNEQFF.

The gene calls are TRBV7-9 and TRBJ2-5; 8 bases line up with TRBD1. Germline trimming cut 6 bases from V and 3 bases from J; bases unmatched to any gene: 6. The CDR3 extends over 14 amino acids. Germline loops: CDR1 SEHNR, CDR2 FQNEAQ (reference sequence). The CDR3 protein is CASSLDREKETQYF. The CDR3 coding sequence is TGTGCCAGCAGTCTGGACAGGGAAAAAGAGACCCAGTACTTC.

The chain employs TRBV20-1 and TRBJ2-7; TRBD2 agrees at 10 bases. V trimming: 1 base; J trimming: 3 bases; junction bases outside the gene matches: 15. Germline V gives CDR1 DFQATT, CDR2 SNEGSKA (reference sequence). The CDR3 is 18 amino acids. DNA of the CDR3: TGCAGTGCTAGAGTAACCGGGACTAGCGCATCATGGGACTACGAGCAGTACTTC. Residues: CSARVTGTSASWDYEQYF.